This T cell receptor (beta chain) appears in the sequencing data of a study of tissue T cells after allogeneic stem cell transplantation. Some clones are missing from TCRdb's copy, which holds only in-frame ones; the method was immunoSEQ multiplex PCR. In the table there are 7,000 or so clones, 45% to 50% of which are singletons. Sample time point: mouse harvest day 7 after allogeneic transplant. Tail vein injection delivered 10^7 T-cell-depleted bone marrow cells and 10^6 splenic CD5+ T cells. This mouse GVHD model was MHC-mismatched B6 to BALB/c, profiled day 7 or 14. There are 14 residues in the CDR3. With 4 bases clipped from V and 2 bases from J, the junction kept 3 bases outside the gene matches. Germline loops: CDR1 GFQATS, CDR2 STVNSAI. Study-wide results and limits: Which tissue TCRs were alloreactive or antigen-specific was not determined. Some clones might be persisting host cells. Motif-based clustering found tissue-specific repertoire signatures shared across patients, though few clones were shared. Anatomically similar tissues had similar TCR repertoires within each patient.

Turning to this clone: Its antigen is not known. Gene names are the mouse ones. The read comes to an end 1 residue before the CDR3 does, leaving the germline J gene to fill in the end.

V and J are TRBV20 and TRBJ2-4; 10 bases align to TRBD2. Specimen: gut tissue. The TCR originated in a female BALB/c mouse given C57BL/6 T cells with graft-versus-host disease after an allogeneic hematopoietic cell transplant. The CDR3 protein is CGAIGLGAQNTLYF. The DNA read from the CDR3 is TGTGGTGCTATAGGACTGGGGGCTCAAAACACCTTGTAC.